The 13 T cell receptor beta chains below come from one sample, sequenced in a study of T cells in women clearing cervical HPV infection. Method: immunoSEQ multiplex PCR; TCRdb's copy keeps in-frame clones and lacks some. This sample's clone table lists about 30,000 clones. Specimen: blood buffy coat. The receptors were sampled from a woman aged 18 to 75 with a cervical HPV16 infection that either progressed to CIN3+ or cleared (not recorded which).

As to this clone: The DNA ends 3 residues before the CDR3 does, and the rest of the CDR3 is filled in from the germline J gene. The genes are TRBV7-3 and TRBJ1-4, with D possibly matching TRBD1 (5 bases). This CDR3 has 17 residues. Germline lookup yields CDR1 SGHTA and CDR2 FQGTGA. CDR3 amino acids: CASSLFPGSRGNSPLFF. Partial CDR3 DNA: TGTGCCAGCAGCTTATTTCCTGGGTCGAGGGGAAATTCACCA.

Concerning this clone itself: The read falls 3 residues short of the CDR3 end, and the missing part is taken from the germline J gene. This rearrangement joins TRBV30 to TRBJ2-2, with D maybe TRBD1 (5 bases). The length of the CDR3 is 13 residues. Germline values: CDR1 GTSNPN, CDR2 SVGIG (reference sequence). The part of the CDR3 DNA that was read is TGTGCCTGGAGTCCAAGCAGGGATTCACCG. It codes for CAWSPSRDSP. Given in full, the CDR3 is CAWSPSRDSPLFF.

Points on this clone: With the read ending 3 residues before the CDR3 end, the germline J gene is used to fill in that end. The V gene is TRBV20-1, the J gene TRBJ1-1; D possibly corresponds to TRBD1 (5 bases). Germline CDR1 reads DFQATT; CDR2 reads SNEGSKA (reference sequence). V shed 0 bases and J shed 4 bases, with 12 bases lying between them. CDR3 length equals 14 residues. The CDR3 loop reads CSAREGVRATEAFF. The DNA read from the CDR3 is TGCAGTGCTAGAGAAGGGGTGAGGGCCACTGAA.

Remarks on this clone: The read gets to within 3 residues of the CDR3 end, and the germline J gene fills in the rest. The genes are TRBV29-1 and TRBJ1-1; D gene ambiguous. Germline CDR1 and CDR2: SQVTM and ANQGSEA. V lost 8 bases, J lost 4 bases, and 8 bases lay in between. The CDR3 spans 10 residues. The part of the CDR3 DNA that was read is TGCAGCCTCAAGGGCACTGAA. Amino acid sequence: CSLKGTE. The full CDR3 protein reads CSLKGTEAFF.

As for this clone: The read is 3 residues too short to cover the CDR3 end, so that end is filled in from the germline J gene. The J gene is TRBJ2-5, the V gene TRBV7-7; 8 nucleotides line up with TRBD2. Germline loops: CDR1 SSHAT, CDR2 FNYEAQ (reference sequence). V shed 5 bases and J 3 bases; nucleotides not matched to a gene: 5. CDR3 length: 14 amino acids. The CDR3 region is CASSRTSREETQYF. The sequenced part of the CDR3 DNA is TGTGCCAGCAGCAGGACTAGCCGAGAAGAGACC.

Turning to this clone: The observed sequence ends 3 residues before the CDR3 terminus, with the missing tail filled in from the germline J gene. V is TRBV7-2 and J is TRBJ1-2, with D maybe TRBD1 (6 bases). Germline CDR1 reads SGHTA; CDR2 reads FQGNSA. The CDR3 consists of 16 residues. Trimming cost V 0 bases and J 4 bases, with 15 bases left between them. This CDR3 reads CASSLASGVNLYGYTF. The sequenced CDR3 bases are TGTGCCAGCAGCTTAGCTTCAGGGGTAAACCTCTATGGC.

In regard to this clone: The read gets to within 3 residues of the CDR3 end, and the germline J gene fills in the rest. The chain recombines TRBV2 with TRBJ2-1; 7 positions agree with TRBD2. Per the germline V gene, CDR1 is SNHLY and CDR2 is FYNNEI. Trimming cost V 6 bases and J 0 bases; bases outside gene matches: 5. CDR3 length: 15 amino acids. The DNA read from the CDR3 is TGTGCCAGCAGGGTCGGGGGGAGCTCCTACAATGAG. It yields the protein CASRVGGSSYNE. The full CDR3 protein is CASRVGGSSYNEQFF.

For this clone: Sequencing ends 3 residues short of the CDR3 end; the germline J gene provides the rest. The chain links TRBV6-2 or TRBV6-3 to TRBJ2-5; 9 bases match TRBD1. Trimming removed 0 bases from V and 7 bases from J; junction bases left unmatched: 9. CDR3 length equals 16 residues. Germline loops: CDR1 MNHEY, CDR2 SVGEGT. The CDR3 here is CASSYSGTGRFGTQYF. The CDR3 bases that were read are TGTGCCAGCAGTTACTCTGGGACAGGGAGATTCGGGACC.

With respect to this clone: The read halts 3 residues ahead of the CDR3 end, with the missing end drawn from the germline J gene. This chain joins TRBV2 and TRBJ2-7; D gene ambiguous. Trimming removed 5 bases from V and 3 bases from J, with 5 bases in between. Germline values: CDR1 SNHLY, CDR2 FYNNEI. The CDR3 runs to 11 residues. The CDR3 spells CASSFSYEQYF. CDR3 bases read: TGTGCCAGCAGTTTTAGCTACGAG.

Concerning this clone itself: The read ends 3 residues shy of where the CDR3 ends; the end is completed using the germline J gene. J is TRBJ2-2 and V is TRBV19, with TRBD1 as a possible D gene (5 bases). CDR3 length equals 13 residues. The germline V gene has CDR1 LNHDA and CDR2 SQIVND (reference sequence). CDR3 DNA (partial): TGTGCCAGTAGCTACAGGACACCTCTACAG. Protein sequence: CASSYRTPLQ. The full CDR3 reads CASSYRTPLQLFF.

A note on this clone: The read ends 3 residues early relative to the CDR3; the germline J gene fills the gap. The V gene is TRBV6-2 or TRBV6-3, the J gene TRBJ1-5, with D tentatively TRBD1 (5 bases). V was cut by 2 bases and J by 6 bases, with 14 bases left in between. The CDR3 loop spans 15 amino acids. Germline CDR1 MNHEY, CDR2 SVGEGT. CDR3 sequence reads: CASSYGGGFGQPQHF. Partial CDR3 DNA: TGTGCCAGCAGTTACGGGGGGGGTTTCGGTCAGCCC.

As concerns this clone: Read coverage stops 3 residues before the CDR3 terminus; the germline J gene supplies the remainder. V is TRBV2 and J is TRBJ2-5, with a tentative D call TRBD2 (6 bases). CDR3 length: 13 amino acids. V was clipped by 5 bases and J by 5 bases, with 12 bases between them. CDR1 and CDR2 (germline): SNHLY, FYNNEI. CDR3 bases read: TGTGCCAGCAGTTTTAGCGGTCTTGAGACC. Translating gives CASSFSGLET. The complete CDR3 protein is CASSFSGLETQYF.

As concerns this clone: The read stops 3 residues short of the end of the CDR3; the missing end is completed from the germline J gene. The rearrangement uses TRBV5-1 and TRBJ2-1; 9 bases are a match to TRBD2. Losses at the gene ends were 1 base for V and 6 bases for J; bases not matched to a gene: 5. The CDR3 extends over 15 amino acids. Germline V CDR1 and CDR2: SGHRS, YFSETQ. The CDR3 sequence: CASSLRAGGLNEQFF. Partial CDR3 DNA: TGCGCCAGCAGCTTGAGGGCGGGGGGGCTCAATGAG. The complete variable domain, with remaining parts taken from reference TRBV5-1 and TRBJ2-1, reads KAGVTQTPRYLIKTRGQQVTLSCSPISGHRSVSWYQQTPGQGLQFLFEYFSETQRNKGNFPGRFSGRQFSNSRSEMNVSTLELGDSALYLCASSLRAGGLNEQFFGPGTRLTVL.